Listed below are T cell receptor beta chains from one sample, sequenced in a study of CD8+ T cells in alopecia areata. Profiled with immunoSEQ multiplex PCR; TCRdb holds only in-frame clones, not every one. The table records 65,000 to 70,000 clones, roughly 60% of them present only once. This sample comprised CD8+ T cells sorted from blood, obtained at week 0. Receptors were obtained from a human donor with alopecia areata. The CDR3 runs from the conserved cysteine through the conserved F or W. The D gene is left open where the match is weak. Not every row has a clone size; where given, it reads once, few, many or a size class.

TRBV6-5	TRBJ2-5	-	-	CASSYSNGETQYF	TGTGCCAGCAGTTACTCGAACGGAGAGACCCAGTACTTC
TRBV5-6	TRBJ1-2	-	-	CASSLGANYGYTF	TGTGCCAGCAGCCTGGGGGCTAACTATGGCTACACCTTC
TRBV29-1	TRBJ2-7	-	-	CSVVRDNYEQYF	TGCAGCGTTGTTAGGGATAACTACGAGCAGTACTTC
TRBV9	TRBJ1-2	few	-	CASSVSQYGTLIYTF	TGTGCCAGCAGCGTCAGCCAATATGGAACCTTAATCTACACCTTC
TRBV6-6	TRBJ2-7	-	TRBD2	CASSPGTRTYEQYF	TGTGCCAGCAGCCCCGGGACTAGGACCTACGAGCAGTACTTC
TRBV25-1	TRBJ2-2	-	-	CASSDIDSYTGELFF	TGTGCCAGCAGTGACATCGACTCTTACACCGGGGAGCTGTTTTTT
TRBV29-1	TRBJ2-1	-	-	CSVDAEYNEQFF	TGCAGCGTTGATGCGGAGTACAATGAGCAGTTCTTC
TRBV9	TRBJ2-3	-	TRBD1	CASSAEDRGLPDTQYF	TGTGCCAGCAGCGCCGAAGACAGGGGCCTCCCAGATACGCAGTATTTT
TRBV9	TRBJ2-3	-	TRBD2	CASSETLAEPTDTQYF	TGTGCCAGCAGCGAAACACTAGCGGAGCCCACAGATACGCAGTATTTT
TRBV23-1	TRBJ2-3	once	-	CASSQSTTGPATDTQYF	TGCGCCAGCAGCCAATCAACCACGGGACCGGCTACAGATACGCAGTATTTT
TRBV9	TRBJ2-3	few	TRBD1	CASSDRQGGTQYF	TGTGCCAGCAGCGACCGACAGGGGGGCACGCAGTATTTT
TRBV27	TRBJ2-1	-	TRBD1	CASSPGTAYNEQFF	TGTGCCAGCAGTCCCGGGACAGCTTACAATGAGCAGTTCTTC
TRBV4-3	TRBJ2-1	-	-	CASSQEMTGEQFF	TGCGCCAGCAGCCAAGAAATGACCGGGGAGCAGTTCTTC
TRBV25-1	TRBJ2-7	few	-	CASSVRLSSYEQYF	TGTGCCAGCAGTGTCAGGCTAAGCTCCTACGAGCAGTACTTC
TRBV28	TRBJ2-3	-	TRBD2	CASRDSGTITDTQYF	TGTGCCAGCAGAGACTCCGGGACTATCACAGATACGCAGTATTTT
TRBV7-9	TRBJ1-4	few	-	CASGSAPGEEKLFF	TGTGCCAGCGGAAGTGCACCGGGAGAGGAAAAACTGTTTTTT
TRBV13	TRBJ1-5	-	-	CASSLGTNQPQHF	TGTGCCAGCAGCCTCGGGACCAATCAGCCCCAGCATTTT
TRBV30	TRBJ2-1	-	-	CAWSVRLTESSYNEQFF	TGTGCCTGGAGTGTTCGACTGACCGAAAGCTCCTACAATGAGCAGTTCTTC
TRBV25-1	TRBJ2-7	-	-	CASSGSSYEQYF	TGTGCCAGCAGCGGGAGTTCTTACGAGCAGTACTTC
TRBV9	TRBJ1-2	once	TRBD1	CASSDRRTGEYGYTF	TGTGCCAGCAGCGACCGCCGGACAGGGGAGTATGGCTACACCTTC
TRBV7-9	TRBJ2-4	few	-	CASSPWLGLDKNIQYF	TGTGCCAGCAGCCCGTGGCTGGGGTTAGACAAAAACATTCAGTACTTC
TRBV4-1	TRBJ1-5	-	-	CASSPLQGEQPQHF	TGCGCCAGCAGCCCCCTCCAAGGGGAGCAGCCCCAGCATTTT
TRBV5-1	TRBJ1-2	once	-	CASSLERVGPIGYTF	TGCGCCAGCAGCTTGGAGAGGGTTGGGCCTATCGGCTACACCTTC
TRBV6-5	TRBJ2-2	-	-	CASSYPTGELFF	TGTGCCAGCAGTTATCCGACCGGGGAGCTGTTTTTT
TRBV4-1	TRBJ2-5	-	-	CASSQVSVQETQYF	TGCGCCAGCAGCCAAGTATCTGTTCAAGAGACCCAGTACTTC
TRBV10-3	TRBJ2-4	few	-	CAIVVTSKNIQYF	TGTGCCATCGTCGTTACTAGCAAAAACATTCAGTACTTC
TRBV7-3	TRBJ1-2	-	-	CASSLTGRSDPYGYTF	TGTGCCAGCAGCTTAACGGGGAGAAGCGATCCCTATGGCTACACCTTC
TRBV18	TRBJ1-5	few	-	CASSPPPGRDNQPQHF	TGTGCCAGCTCACCACCCCCGGGGAGGGACAATCAGCCCCAGCATTTT